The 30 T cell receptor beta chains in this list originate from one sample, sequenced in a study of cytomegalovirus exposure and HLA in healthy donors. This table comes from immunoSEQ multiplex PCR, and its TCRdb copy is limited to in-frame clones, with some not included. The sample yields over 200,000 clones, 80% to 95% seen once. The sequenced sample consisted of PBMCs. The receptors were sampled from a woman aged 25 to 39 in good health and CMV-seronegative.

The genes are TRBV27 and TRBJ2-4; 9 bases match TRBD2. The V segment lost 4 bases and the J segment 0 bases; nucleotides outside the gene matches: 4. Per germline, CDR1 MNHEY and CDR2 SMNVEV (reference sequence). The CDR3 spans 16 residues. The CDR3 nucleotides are TGTGCCAGCAGTTCCTTGACTAGCGGAGCCAAAAACATTCAGTACTTC. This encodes CASSSLTSGAKNIQYF.

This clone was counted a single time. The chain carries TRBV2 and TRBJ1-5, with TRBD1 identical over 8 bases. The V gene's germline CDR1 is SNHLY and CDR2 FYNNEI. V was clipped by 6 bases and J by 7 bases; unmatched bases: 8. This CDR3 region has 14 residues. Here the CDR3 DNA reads TGTGCCAGCAGCACCGGGACAGGAGGGCAGCCCCAGCATTTT. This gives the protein CASSTGTGGQPQHF.

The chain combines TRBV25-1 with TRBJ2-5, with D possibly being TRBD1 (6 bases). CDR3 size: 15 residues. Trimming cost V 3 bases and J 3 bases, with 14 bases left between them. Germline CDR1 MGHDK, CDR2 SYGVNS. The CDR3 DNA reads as TGTGCCAGCAGTGACCCCATTACAGGGAAAGAGACCCAGTACTTC. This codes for CASSDPITGKETQYF.

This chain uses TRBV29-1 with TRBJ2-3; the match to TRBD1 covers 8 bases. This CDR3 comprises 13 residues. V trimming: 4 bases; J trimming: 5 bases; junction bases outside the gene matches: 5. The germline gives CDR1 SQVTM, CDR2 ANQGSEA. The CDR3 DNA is TGCAGCGTTGTCCAGGGGGCGGGAGATACGCAGTATTTT. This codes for CSVVQGAGDTQYF.

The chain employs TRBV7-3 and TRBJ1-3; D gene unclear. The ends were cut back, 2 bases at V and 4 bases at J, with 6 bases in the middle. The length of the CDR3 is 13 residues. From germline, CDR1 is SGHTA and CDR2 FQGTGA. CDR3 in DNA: TGTGCCAGCAGCTTAGGGTCCGGAAACACCATATATTTT. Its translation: CASSLGSGNTIYF.

This chain's CDR3 is CASTTGGSETQYF. CDR3 nucleotide sequence: TGTGCCAGCACAACAGGGGGCAGCGAGACCCAGTACTTC. V gene TRBV2 combines with J gene TRBJ2-5, with 9 bases aligning to TRBD1. Germline V gene lookup returns CDR1 SNHLY and CDR2 FYNNEI. The CDR3 is 13 residues long. V shed 7 bases, J shed 5 bases, and the junction held 5 bases outside the gene matches.

In nucleotides, the CDR3 is TGTGCCAGCAGTGCCCCGTGGGAGTCAGATACGCAGTATTTT. This codes for CASSAPWESDTQYF. The V and J genes are TRBV28 and TRBJ2-3; TRBD2 is a possible D gene (5 bases). The V end lost 5 bases, the J end lost 4 bases, and 13 bases lay between the germline ends. The V gene's germline CDR1 is MDHEN and CDR2 SYDVKM. The CDR3 is 14 residues long.

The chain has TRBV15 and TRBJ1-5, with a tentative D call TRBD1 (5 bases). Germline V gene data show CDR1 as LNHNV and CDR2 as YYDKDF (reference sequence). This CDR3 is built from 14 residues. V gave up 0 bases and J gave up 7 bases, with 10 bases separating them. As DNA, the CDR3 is TGTGCCACCAGCAGAGATGGGGGGGACCAGCCCCAGCATTTT. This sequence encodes CATSRDGGDQPQHF.

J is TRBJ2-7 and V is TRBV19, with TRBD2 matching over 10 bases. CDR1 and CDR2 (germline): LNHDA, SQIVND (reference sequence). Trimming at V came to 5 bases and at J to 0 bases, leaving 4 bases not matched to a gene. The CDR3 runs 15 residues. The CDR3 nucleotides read TGTGCCAGTAGTCCCTCTAGCGGGAGCTCCTACGAGCAGTACTTC. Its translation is CASSPSSGSSYEQYF.

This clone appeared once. The CDR3 protein is CASSLTNEKLFF. CDR3 nucleotides: TGCGCCAGCAGCCTCACTAATGAAAAACTGTTTTTT. The chain is built from TRBV5-1 and TRBJ1-4; D call uncertain. The CDR3 has 12 residues. V was trimmed by 4 bases and J by 2 bases, leaving 3 bases between them. Germline V gene lookup returns CDR1 SGHRS and CDR2 YFSETQ.

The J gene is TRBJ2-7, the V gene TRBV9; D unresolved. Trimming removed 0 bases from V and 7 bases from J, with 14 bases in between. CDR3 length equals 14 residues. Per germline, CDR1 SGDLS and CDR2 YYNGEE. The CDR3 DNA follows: TGTGCCAGCAGCGTAGCAACAGCCCGAGGTGAGCAGTACTTC. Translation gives CASSVATARGEQYF.

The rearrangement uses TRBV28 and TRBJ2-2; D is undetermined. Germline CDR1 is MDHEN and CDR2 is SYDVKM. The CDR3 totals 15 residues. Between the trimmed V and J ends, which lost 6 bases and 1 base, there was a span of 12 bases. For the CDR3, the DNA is TGTGCCAGCAGCCCGGAGCTTAAGAACACCGGGGAGCTGTTTTTT. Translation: CASSPELKNTGELFF.

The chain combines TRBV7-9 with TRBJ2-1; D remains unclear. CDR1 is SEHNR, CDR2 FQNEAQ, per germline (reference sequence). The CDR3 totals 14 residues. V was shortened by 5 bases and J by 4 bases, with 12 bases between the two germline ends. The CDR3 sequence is CASSPSLGYNEQFF. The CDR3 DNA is TGTGCCAGCAGCCCCTCCCTGGGTTACAATGAGCAGTTCTTC. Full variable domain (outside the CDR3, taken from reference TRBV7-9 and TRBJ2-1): DTGVSQNPRHKITKRGQNVTFRCDPISEHNRLYWYRQTLGQGPEFLTYFQNEAQLEKSRLLSDRFSAERPKGSFSTLEIQRTEQGDSAMYLCASSPSLGYNEQFFGPGTRLTVL.

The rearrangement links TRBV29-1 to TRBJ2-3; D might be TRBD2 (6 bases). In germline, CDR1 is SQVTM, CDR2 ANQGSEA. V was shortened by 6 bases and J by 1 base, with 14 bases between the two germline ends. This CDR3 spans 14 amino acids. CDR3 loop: CSVRGASGTDTQYF. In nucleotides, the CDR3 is TGCAGCGTGCGAGGGGCTAGCGGCACAGATACGCAGTATTTT.

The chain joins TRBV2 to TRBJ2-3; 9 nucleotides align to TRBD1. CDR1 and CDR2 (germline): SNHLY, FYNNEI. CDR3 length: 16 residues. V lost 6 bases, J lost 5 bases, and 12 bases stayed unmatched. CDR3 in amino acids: CASRASTGGLRDTQYF. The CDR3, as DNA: TGTGCCAGCAGGGCCTCGACAGGGGGTTTAAGAGATACGCAGTATTTT.

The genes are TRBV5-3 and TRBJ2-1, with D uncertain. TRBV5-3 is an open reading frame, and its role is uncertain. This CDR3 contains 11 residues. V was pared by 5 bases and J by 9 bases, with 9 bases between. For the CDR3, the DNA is TGTGCCAGAAGTCCTGGGCGTGAGCAGTTCTTC. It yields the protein CARSPGREQFF.

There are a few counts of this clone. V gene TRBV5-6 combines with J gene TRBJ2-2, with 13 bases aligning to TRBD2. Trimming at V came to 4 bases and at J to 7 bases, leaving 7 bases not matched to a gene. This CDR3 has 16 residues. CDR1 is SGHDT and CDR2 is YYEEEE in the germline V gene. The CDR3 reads CASSPGLAGWGGELFF. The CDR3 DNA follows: TGTGCCAGCAGCCCGGGACTAGCGGGATGGGGCGGGGAGCTGTTTTTT.

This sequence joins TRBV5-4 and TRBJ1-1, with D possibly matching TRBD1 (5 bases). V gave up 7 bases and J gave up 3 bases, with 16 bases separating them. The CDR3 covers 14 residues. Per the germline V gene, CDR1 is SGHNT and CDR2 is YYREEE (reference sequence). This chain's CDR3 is CASGGLGGDTEAFF. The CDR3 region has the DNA TGTGCCAGCGGGGGACTGGGAGGAGACACTGAAGCTTTCTTT.

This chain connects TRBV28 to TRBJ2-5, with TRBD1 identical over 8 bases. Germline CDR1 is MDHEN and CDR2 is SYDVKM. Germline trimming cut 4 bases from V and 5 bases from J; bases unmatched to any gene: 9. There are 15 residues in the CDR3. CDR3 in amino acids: CASSSYQGAWETQYF. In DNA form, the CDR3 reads TGTGCCAGCAGTTCCTATCAGGGGGCGTGGGAGACCCAGTACTTC.

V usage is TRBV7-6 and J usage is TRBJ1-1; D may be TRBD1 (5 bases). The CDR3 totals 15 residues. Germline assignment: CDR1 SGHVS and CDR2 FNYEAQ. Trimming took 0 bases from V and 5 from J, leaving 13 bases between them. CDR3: CASSLAPRGWTEAFF. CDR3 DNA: TGTGCCAGCAGCTTAGCCCCTCGGGGGTGGACTGAAGCTTTCTTT.

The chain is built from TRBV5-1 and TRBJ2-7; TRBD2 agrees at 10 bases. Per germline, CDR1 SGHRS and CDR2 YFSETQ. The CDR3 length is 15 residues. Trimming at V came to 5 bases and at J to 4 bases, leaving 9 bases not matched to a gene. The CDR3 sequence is CASRFGLAGVYEQYF. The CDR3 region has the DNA TGCGCCAGCAGATTTGGGCTAGCGGGAGTATACGAGCAGTACTTC.

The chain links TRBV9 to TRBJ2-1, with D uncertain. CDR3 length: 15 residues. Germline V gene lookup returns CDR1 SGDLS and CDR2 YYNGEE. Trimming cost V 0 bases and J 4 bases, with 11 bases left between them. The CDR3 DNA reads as TGTGCCAGCAGCGTAGGACTCGAAAGTTACAATGAGCAGTTCTTC. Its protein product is CASSVGLESYNEQFF. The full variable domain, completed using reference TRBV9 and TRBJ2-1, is DSGVTQTPKHLITATGQRVTLRCSPRSGDLSVYWYQQSLDQGLQFLIQYYNGEERAKGNILERFSAQQFPDLHSELNLSSLELGDSALYFCASSVGLESYNEQFFGPGTRLTVL.

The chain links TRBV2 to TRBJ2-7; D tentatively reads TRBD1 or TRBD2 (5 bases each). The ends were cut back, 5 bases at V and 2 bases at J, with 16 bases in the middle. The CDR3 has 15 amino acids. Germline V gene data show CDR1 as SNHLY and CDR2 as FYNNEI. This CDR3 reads CASSKSGTDAYEQYF. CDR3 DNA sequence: TGTGCCAGCAGTAAATCCGGGACGGACGCCTACGAGCAGTACTTC.

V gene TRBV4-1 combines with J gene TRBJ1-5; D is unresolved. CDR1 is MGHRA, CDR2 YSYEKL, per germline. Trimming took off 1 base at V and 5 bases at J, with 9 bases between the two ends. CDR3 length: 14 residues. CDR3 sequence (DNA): TGCGCCAGCAGCCAAGTAGGCCAGGATCAGCCCCAGCATTTT. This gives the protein CASSQVGQDQPQHF.

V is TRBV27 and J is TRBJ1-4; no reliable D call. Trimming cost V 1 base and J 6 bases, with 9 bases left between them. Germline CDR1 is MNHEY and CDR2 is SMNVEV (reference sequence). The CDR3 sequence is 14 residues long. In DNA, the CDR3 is TGTGCCAGCAGTTTATATGTGGGCTATGAAAAACTGTTTTTT. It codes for CASSLYVGYEKLFF.

CDR3 protein: CSGRDTGNTIYF. CDR3 in DNA: TGCAGCGGGAGGGACACCGGAAACACCATATATTTT. V usage is TRBV29-1 and J usage is TRBJ1-3, with D possibly matching TRBD1 (6 bases). The V and J ends lost 7 bases and 4 bases respectively, with 11 bases between them. From germline, CDR1 is SQVTM and CDR2 ANQGSEA. The CDR3 is 12 amino acids.

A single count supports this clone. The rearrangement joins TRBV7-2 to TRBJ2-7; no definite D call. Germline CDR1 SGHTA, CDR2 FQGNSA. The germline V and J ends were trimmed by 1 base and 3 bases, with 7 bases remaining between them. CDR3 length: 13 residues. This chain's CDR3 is CASSLEGFYEQYF. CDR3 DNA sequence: TGTGCCAGCAGCTTAGAGGGTTTCTACGAGCAGTACTTC.

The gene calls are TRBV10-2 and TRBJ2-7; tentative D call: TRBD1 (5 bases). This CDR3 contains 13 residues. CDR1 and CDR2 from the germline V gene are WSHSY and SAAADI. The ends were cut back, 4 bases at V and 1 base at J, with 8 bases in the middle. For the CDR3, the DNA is TGCGCCAGCAGTGCCGACAGTTCCTACGAGCAGTACTTC. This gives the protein CASSADSSYEQYF.

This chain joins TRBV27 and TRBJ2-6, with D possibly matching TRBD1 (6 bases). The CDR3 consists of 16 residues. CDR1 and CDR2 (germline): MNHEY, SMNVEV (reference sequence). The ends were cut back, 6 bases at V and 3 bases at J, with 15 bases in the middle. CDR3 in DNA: TGTGCCAGCAGAAGTAGGGGGTTCGGTGGGGCCAACGTCCTGACTTTC. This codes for CASRSRGFGGANVLTF.

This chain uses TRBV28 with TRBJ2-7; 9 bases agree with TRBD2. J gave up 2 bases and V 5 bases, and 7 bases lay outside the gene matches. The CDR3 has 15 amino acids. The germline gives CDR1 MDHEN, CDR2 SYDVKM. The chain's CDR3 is CASSTVAGDAYEQYF. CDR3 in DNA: TGTGCCAGCAGTACCGTAGCGGGAGACGCCTACGAGCAGTACTTC.